This T cell receptor (beta chain) was found in a study of PD-1 blockade in classical Hodgkin lymphoma. As for time point: cycle 4 day 1 (C4D1), after five to seven weeks of nivolumab. All trial patients relapsed after autologous stem cell transplantation. The CDR3 length is 17 residues. V dropped 1 base and J dropped 0 bases, with 14 bases sitting between them. Per germline, CDR1 SGHRS and CDR2 YFSETQ. A word on this clone: What it binds is not known.

Profiled with immunoSEQ multiplex PCR; TCRdb holds only in-frame clones, not every one. The sample records roughly 50,000 clones, roughly 90% being singletons. Study-level results: The study found complete responders had baseline diversity similar to newly diagnosed patients.

The sample consisted of peripheral blood mononuclear cells (PBMCs), taken before the fourth cycle of nivolumab. The rearrangement joins TRBV5-1 to TRBJ1-3; possible D gene TRBD1, 5 bases. This receptor was identified in a human donor with classical Hodgkin lymphoma. For the CDR3, the DNA is TGCGCCAGCAGCTTGCCCCGTACAGGAGCCTCTGGAAACACCATATATTTT. Protein: CASSLPRTGASGNTIYF.